The source of this T cell receptor (beta chain) is a study of blood T cell repertoires in COVID-19 (dated by TCRdb to about 2020). Background on the whole study: Samples from collaborators originated in the United States, Italy and Spain and spanned both the acute and convalescent phases of COVID-19. The material from the prospective study consisted of cDNA or gDNA derived from T cells, B-cell-depleted T cells, or PBMCs. Deeply sampled blood TCRbeta repertoires from subjects exposed to, actively infected with, or recovered from COVID-19 were included in the dataset. The repertoires were made available in a free public database intended to serve as a resource for research on the immune response to SARS-CoV-2. Samples were obtained from the ongoing ImmuneRACE study (first 160 participants) and from 1,254 subjects provided by 6 global collaborators. Nearly every sample came with metadata listing a de-identified subject ID, COVID-19 status, age in years and sex. Where available, HLA class I and class II types were obtained from metadata supplied by the sample provider rather than from assay-based typing. Study-wide findings and limitations: How much clinical and demographic metadata was included differed by source and by participant, and the metadata was provided uncurated.

CDR1 and CDR2, per the germline V gene (reference sequence), are SEHNR and FQNEAQ. From its cysteine to its phenylalanine, the CDR3 spans 13 amino acids. Only the CDR3 DNA stays, 39 bases, in frame from base 1. V is cut back by 2 bases and J by 10 bases, with 3 bases in the junction unmatched. With respect to this clone: What this receptor recognizes is not known. No qualities accompany the bases; no much larger clone lies one base away.

Collaborating institutions collected whole blood in K2EDTA tubes following their own protocols. For TCRbeta analysis, collaborators shipped samples in one of three forms: frozen whole blood, isolated PBMCs, or DNA extracted from either of those sample types. TCRbeta CDR3 regions were amplified from genomic DNA by means of the immunoSEQ Assay, a bias-controlled multiplex PCR. Turning to the authors' computational methods: Nucleated cell counts per sample were estimated from amplification of reference gene primers within the assay. To quantify the absolute abundance of each unique TCRbeta CDR3 rearrangement, sequence reads were collapsed and filtered. Productive Simpson clonality was computed per sample as the square root of Simpson's diversity index over productive rearrangements. TCRdb took this table from immuneACCESS and kept in-frame rearrangements with V and J called. Such tables lack part of the clones; where checked against another copy, unresolved V genes explain under half of the gap, and the rest is unexplained. D and trimming were read from the DNA, whereas the V and J calls and clone size are those reported in that table. The sample table lists some 240,000 clones, roughly 80% of them with a count of one. The top ten clonotypes cover roughly 12% of the sample.

The sample comprised peripheral blood. This clonotype was obtained from a woman aged 60-70 years with active or convalescent COVID-19. The chain joins TRBV7-9 to TRBJ1-2, and TRBD1 aligns with 11 junction nucleotides. The CDR3 sequence is CASSLTGQGDYTF. At the DNA level, the sequence is TGTGCCAGCAGCTTAACGGGACAGGGGGACTACACCTTC.